Listed here is a single TCR beta chain. Its antigen is unknown. This specimen belongs to a study of identical twins. V lost 1 base, J lost 6 bases, and 9 bases lay in between. CDR3 length: 13 residues. The V gene's germline CDR1 is SNHLY and CDR2 FYNNEI. Study-level points and caveats: Insertions were reduced in abundant cord blood beta clonotypes but not in memory repertoires. The models gave estimates that fell short of the out-of-frame TCR alpha sharing seen in monozygotic twins.

TCRdb used MiXCR to reprocess the 5' RACE reads, holding one entry per CDR3 protein. There are roughly 690,000 distinct CDR3 sequences in the sample; around 6% occur only once, and roughly 2% lies in the top ten. This clonotype was sampled from a man aged 18 to 30 in good health. V is TRBV2 and J is TRBJ1-1; D unresolved. Sequencing was done on a sample of naive T cells sorted from blood. In DNA form, the CDR3 reads TGTGCCAGCAGTGAAGGAGTCGGAGCTGAAGCTTTCTTT. Translating gives CASSEGVGAEAFF. The full variable domain, with the rest looked up from reference TRBV2 and TRBJ1-1, is EPEVTQTPSHQVTQMGQEVILRCVPISNHLYFYWYRQILGQKVEFLVSFYNNEISEKSEIFDDQFSVERPDGSNFTLKIRSTKLEDSAMYFCASSEGVGAEAFFGQGTRLTVV.